The 8 T cell receptor beta chains in this list originate from one sample, sequenced in a study of shared clonotypes between healthy human individuals. Selected positively for CCR7 and CD45RO-negative, naive CD8 cells excluded terminally differentiated effector memory CD45RA+ cells. Sequenced by immunoSEQ multiplex PCR; TCRdb stores in-frame clones only, minus some. The data hold some 2,000,000 clones, with about 95% observed a single time. Sequenced material: naive CD8+ T cells sorted from blood. The source is a man aged 18 to 35 in good health.

This clone was found once. V is TRBV2 and J is TRBJ2-3, with D perhaps matching TRBD2 (5 bases). Germline CDR1 is SNHLY and CDR2 is FYNNEI. The CDR3 is made up of 15 amino acids. The germline V and J ends were trimmed by 1 base and 7 bases, with 15 bases remaining between them. The CDR3 nucleotides read TGTGCCAGCAGTGAAGGGAGTGGAGGTTTAAATACGCAGTATTTT. Protein product: CASSEGSGGLNTQYF.

The chain employs TRBV7-3 and TRBJ2-3; D perhaps matches TRBD2 (5 bases). Per the germline V gene, CDR1 is SGHTA and CDR2 is FQGTGA. V was clipped by 3 bases and J by 3 bases, with 10 bases between them. The CDR3 runs to 14 residues. CDR3 amino acids: CASSFFPGTDTQYF. The CDR3 nucleotides read TGTGCCAGCAGCTTCTTCCCGGGGACAGATACGCAGTATTTT.

This clone has just one count. The chain joins TRBV7-2 to TRBJ1-5; D gene uncertain. Trimming stripped 5 bases from V and 0 bases from J, with 11 bases between. Germline CDR1 is SGHTA and CDR2 is FQGNSA. The CDR3 length is 15 residues. The CDR3 nucleotides read TGTGCCAGCAGCGACGGAGGCTATAGCAATCAGCCCCAGCATTTT. Encoded protein: CASSDGGYSNQPQHF.

In the case of this clone: This sample also contains other DNA sequences that code for the same CDR3. The chain links TRBV6-5 to TRBJ2-2, with unresolved D. The V end was cut by 2 bases, the J end by 2 bases, with 6 bases between. The CDR3 spans 14 residues. CDR1 MNHEY and CDR2 SVGAGI come from the germline V gene. CDR3 in DNA: TGTGCCAGCAGTTACGAACTTAACACCGGGGAGCTGTTTTTT. This gives the protein CASSYELNTGELFF.

The rearrangement joins TRBV9 to TRBJ2-5; 8 bases match TRBD2. Germline V CDR1 and CDR2: SGDLS, YYNGEE. This CDR3 region has 15 residues. J lost 5 bases, V lost 3 bases, and 9 bases had no gene match. CDR3 amino acids: CASSETGTSGETQYF. The CDR3 nucleotides are TGTGCCAGCAGCGAAACCGGGACTAGTGGGGAGACCCAGTACTTC.

The chain employs TRBV30 and TRBJ2-2; D is unclear. Germline V gives CDR1 GTSNPN, CDR2 SVGIG (reference sequence). The CDR3 totals 14 residues. The ends were cut back, 4 bases at V and 1 base at J, with 10 bases in the middle. CDR3 DNA: TGTGCCTGGATGGGGAATTGGAACACCGGGGAGCTGTTTTTT. It yields the protein CAWMGNWNTGELFF.

Regarding this clone: This sample also contains other DNA sequences that code for the same CDR3. V is TRBV15 and J is TRBJ1-5, with 7 nucleotides matching TRBD1. Germline CDR1 reads LNHNV; CDR2 reads YYDKDF (reference sequence). Unmatched junction bases numbered 0, after V lost 0 bases and J lost 1 base. The CDR3 spans 15 residues. This CDR3 reads CATSRDRGSNQPQHF. The CDR3 nucleotides are TGTGCCACCAGCAGAGACAGGGGGAGCAATCAGCCCCAGCATTTT.

The J gene is TRBJ1-2, the V gene TRBV7-9; 9 bases match TRBD1. With V trimmed by 2 bases and J by 6 bases, 16 bases remained unmatched. Germline V lookup: CDR1 SEHNR, CDR2 FQNEAQ (reference sequence). The CDR3 spans 18 residues. CDR3 in amino acids: CASSLTVVGQGSADGYTF. The CDR3 nucleotides read TGTGCCAGCAGCTTAACGGTTGTCGGACAGGGGAGTGCGGATGGCTACACCTTC. Looking up the rest from reference TRBV7-9 and TRBJ1-2 gives the full variable domain: DTGVSQNPRHKITKRGQNVTFRCDPISEHNRLYWYRQTLGQGPEFLTYFQNEAQLEKSRLLSDRFSAERPKGSFSTLEIQRTEQGDSAMYLCASSLTVVGQGSADGYTFGSGTRLTVV.